Sequencing of this TCR beta chain was carried out in a study of shared clonotypes between healthy human individuals. The repertoire was sequenced with immunoSEQ multiplex PCR; TCRdb's copy has only in-frame clones and lacks some. The table includes 190,000 or so clones, 66% detected once. Study donors comprised healthy, HIV-negative adults devoid of recent acute infection or vaccination. Study results and limitations: On the whole, naive subsets had larger estimated richness than memory subsets had. Sharing across four donors was highest in naive CD4 (around 5%) and lowest in memory CD8 (around 0.4%).

The V gene's germline CDR1 is SEHNR and CDR2 FQNEAQ (reference sequence). This CDR3 region has 9 residues. Trimming stripped 4 bases from V and 8 bases from J, with 2 bases between. Points on this clone: Its antigen is currently unknown.

Material for sequencing was memory CD4+ T cells sorted from blood. Documented subset: CD45RA-negative fraction. V usage is TRBV7-9 and J usage is TRBJ1-1; D remains ambiguous. The clonotype was recovered from a man aged 25-45 years in good health. CDR3 in amino acids: CASSSEAFF. In nucleotides, the CDR3 is TGTGCCAGCAGCTCAGAAGCTTTCTTT. Full variable domain (outside the CDR3, taken from reference TRBV7-9 and TRBJ1-1): DTGVSQNPRHKITKRGQNVTFRCDPISEHNRLYWYRQTLGQGPEFLTYFQNEAQLEKSRLLSDRFSAERPKGSFSTLEIQRTEQGDSAMYLCASSSEAFFGQGTRLTVV.